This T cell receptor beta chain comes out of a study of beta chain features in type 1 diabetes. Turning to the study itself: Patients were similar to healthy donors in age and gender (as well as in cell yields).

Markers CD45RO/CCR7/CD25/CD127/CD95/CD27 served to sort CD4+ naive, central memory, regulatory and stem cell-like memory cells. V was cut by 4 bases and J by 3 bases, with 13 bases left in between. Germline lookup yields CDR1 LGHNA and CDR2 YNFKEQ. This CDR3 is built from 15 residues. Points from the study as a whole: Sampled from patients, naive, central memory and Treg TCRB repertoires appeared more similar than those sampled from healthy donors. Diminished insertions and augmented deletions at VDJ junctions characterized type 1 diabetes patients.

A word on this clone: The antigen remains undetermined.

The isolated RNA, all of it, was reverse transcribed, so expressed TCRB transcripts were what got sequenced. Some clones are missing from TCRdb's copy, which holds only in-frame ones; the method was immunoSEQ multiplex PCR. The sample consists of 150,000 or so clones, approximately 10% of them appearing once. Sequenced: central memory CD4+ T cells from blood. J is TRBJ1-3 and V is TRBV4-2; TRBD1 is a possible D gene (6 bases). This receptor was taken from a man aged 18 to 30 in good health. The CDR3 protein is CASSPEGGYGNTIYF. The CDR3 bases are TGTGCCAGCAGCCCGGAGGGGGGCTATGGAAACACCATATATTTT.